One sample yielded the 10 T cell receptor beta chains listed below, sequenced in a study of blood T cell repertoires in COVID-19. The repertoire was sequenced with immunoSEQ multiplex PCR; TCRdb's copy has only in-frame clones and lacks some. Here the sample spans 180,000 or so clones, over 75% being singletons. Material: PBMCs or T cells enriched from blood (not recorded which). The receptors come from a woman younger than 30 who had recovered from COVID-19.

The chain joins TRBV9 to TRBJ1-1; possible D gene TRBD1, 6 bases. V was cut by 3 bases and J by 5 bases, with 14 bases left in between. Looked up from germline, CDR1 is SGDLS and CDR2 is YYNGEE. The CDR3 extends over 14 amino acids. CDR3 in DNA: TGTGCCAGCAGCGGAAGGGAGGGGGGGACTGAAGCTTTCTTT. Protein: CASSGREGGTEAFF.

The chain combines TRBV28 with TRBJ2-5, with 11 positions matching TRBD2. The CDR3 runs 15 residues. With V trimmed by 4 bases and J by 4 bases, 5 bases remained unmatched. Germline-derived CDR1 and CDR2 are MDHEN and SYDVKM. The CDR3 is CASSSSGRPGETQYF. CDR3 DNA sequence: TGTGCCAGCAGTTCTAGCGGGAGGCCGGGAGAGACCCAGTACTTC.

The rearrangement uses TRBV27 and TRBJ2-5; 7 bases align to TRBD2. The germline CDR1 and CDR2 sequences are MNHEY and SMNVEV (reference sequence). The J segment lost 5 bases and the V segment lost 5 bases, leaving 11 bases of the junction unmatched. The CDR3 sequence is 15 residues long. The CDR3 region is CASSPWGGEGETQYF. The DNA for the CDR3 is TGTGCCAGCAGTCCTTGGGGGGGAGAGGGGGAGACCCAGTACTTC.

This chain's CDR3 is CASTTGDRANEQYF. In DNA, the CDR3 is TGTGCCAGCACGACCGGGGACAGGGCCAACGAGCAGTACTTC. This chain uses TRBV19 with TRBJ2-7; 9 bases agree with TRBD1. Per germline, CDR1 LNHDA and CDR2 SQIVND (reference sequence). V shed 9 bases, J shed 5 bases, and the junction held 11 bases outside the gene matches. The CDR3 is 14 residues long.

This clone has at least ten counts. The chain recombines TRBV27 with TRBJ1-1; a possible D gene is TRBD1 (6 bases). Germline V CDR1 and CDR2: MNHEY, SMNVEV (reference sequence). Trimming removed 6 bases at V and 2 bases at J, with 13 bases between. The CDR3 covers 14 residues. The CDR3 coding sequence is TGTGCCAGCAGCGCTCAGGGGCATAACACTGAAGCTTTCTTT. It translates to CASSAQGHNTEAFF.

The J gene is TRBJ2-5, the V gene TRBV5-4; D gene unclear. The V end was cut by 4 bases, the J end by 0 bases, with 10 bases between. There are 14 residues in the CDR3. Germline CDR1 is SGHNT and CDR2 is YYREEE (reference sequence). CDR3 region: CASSRGDYQETQYF. The CDR3 DNA reads as TGTGCCAGCAGCCGAGGTGATTACCAAGAGACCCAGTACTTC.

This clone was recorded a few times. The chain employs TRBV28 and TRBJ2-7, with 7 bases that match TRBD1. With 6 bases clipped from V and 0 bases from J, the junction kept 8 bases outside the gene matches. Germline assignment: CDR1 MDHEN and CDR2 SYDVKM. This CDR3 is 15 amino acids long. The CDR3 coding sequence is TGTGCCAGCAGGTCAGACAGGGCGAGCTCCTACGAGCAGTACTTC. Translation: CASRSDRASSYEQYF.

The chain joins TRBV18 to TRBJ2-1; 7 bases agree with TRBD1. The V segment lost 6 bases and the J segment 1 base; nucleotides outside the gene matches: 9. This CDR3 is 16 amino acids long. The germline V gene has CDR1 KGHSH and CDR2 LQKENI. This CDR3 is CASSPTQGQSYNEQFF. CDR3 DNA sequence: TGTGCCAGCTCCCCTACCCAGGGACAGTCCTACAATGAGCAGTTCTTC.

As for this clone: This sample also contains other DNA sequences that code for the same CDR3. J is TRBJ2-1 and V is TRBV5-6; 9 bases are a match to TRBD2. V shed 4 bases, J shed 0 bases, and the junction held 2 bases outside the gene matches. The CDR3 is 15 residues long. Germline assignment: CDR1 SGHDT and CDR2 YYEEEE. CDR3 in DNA: TGTGCCAGCAGCCTTAGCGGGAGCTCCTACAATGAGCAGTTCTTC. Translation gives CASSLSGSSYNEQFF.

In regard to this clone: Sequence at one end of the junction differs from germline and may be a read error. This chain uses TRBV27 with TRBJ2-7; 7 bases map to TRBD1. CDR1 is MNHEY and CDR2 is SMNVEV in the germline V gene (reference sequence). The CDR3 loop spans 13 amino acids. Here the CDR3 reads CASSATWTGSKQF. The CDR3 coding sequence is TGTGCCAGCAGTGCCACCTGGACAGGATCGAAACAATTC.